This T cell receptor beta chain was identified in a study of T cells after yellow fever vaccination. Findings and limits, study-wide: Post-booster repertoires again held most primary-vaccination clones (96% CD4, roughly 90% CD8).

TCRdb passed the 5' RACE reads through MiXCR, listing each CDR3 protein once. The sample shows 95,000 to 150,000 distinct CDR3 sequences, more than 6% of them seen only once. Comments on this clonotype: Its target is not known.

Germline V gives CDR1 SGHTA, CDR2 FQGNSA. Trimming removed 3 bases at V and 4 bases at J, with 12 bases between. The CDR3 extends over 15 amino acids. This TCR was sampled from a man between 18 and 29 years old who received the YFV17D yellow fever vaccine. The chain carries TRBV7-2 and TRBJ2-2, with D possibly TRBD2 on 6 matching bases. This sample comprised CD4+ T cells sorted from PBMCs, obtained 9 to 10 days after the first yellow fever vaccination. The CDR3 reads CASSLTRGPTGELFF. The CDR3 bases are TGTGCCAGCAGCTTGACTAGGGGCCCCACCGGGGAGCTGTTTTTT.